Sequencing of this T cell receptor (beta chain) was carried out in a study of cytomegalovirus exposure and HLA in healthy donors. The PCR ran on 60 Vbeta and 13 Jbeta primers. Assay: immunoSEQ multiplex PCR; the TCRdb copy retains only in-frame clones and omits some. The data contain about 100,000 clones, 65% to 75% of them seen just once; the ten biggest clones take up about 2.1%. The CDR3 is 14 residues long. Unmatched junction bases numbered 8, after V lost 5 bases and J lost 5 bases. From germline, CDR1 is SGHVS and CDR2 FNYEAQ. Sequenced input: PBMCs. This rearrangement joins TRBV7-6 to TRBJ1-1; the match to TRBD1 covers 7 bases. This clonotype originated in a woman aged 40 to 50 in good health and CMV-seronegative. For the CDR3, the DNA is TGTGCCAGCAGCCGACTGGACAGGTCGACTGAAGCTTTCTTT. Translated: CASSRLDRSTEAFF.